The 32 T cell receptor beta chains reported below all come from one sample, sequenced in a study of blood T cells in healthy people across ages. Next came a second PCR, run for about 6 to 12 cycles, which used a sample-barcoded 5' primer along with a J-beta primer mix. In TCRdb, the 5' RACE reads were re-called with MiXCR into one record per CDR3 protein. This sample has about 760,000 distinct CDR3 sequences, with 20% to 25% found just once. The data also belong to a second study, concerning T cells of mothers and their children.

Sequencing was performed on blood. Receptors were obtained from a boy under 18 in good health.

This clonotype was counted a single time. The rearrangement links TRBV5-1 to TRBJ1-1; a weak D match, TRBD1 (5 bases). The CDR3 spans 15 residues. V gave up 0 bases and J gave up 0 bases, with 9 bases separating them. The germline CDR1 and CDR2 sequences are SGHRS and YFSETQ. The DNA of the CDR3 is TGCGCCAGCAGCTTGGAGGGGATTATGAACACTGAAGCTTTCTTT. It specifies CASSLEGIMNTEAFF.

The chain links TRBV2 to TRBJ2-1; D call uncertain. The CDR3 totals 15 residues. Germline V gene lookup returns CDR1 SNHLY and CDR2 FYNNEI. With 6 bases removed from V and 6 bases from J, the gap between germline ends came to 18 bases. The CDR3: CASRELLAPSNEQFF. CDR3 DNA sequence: TGTGCCAGCAGGGAGCTGCTGGCCCCTTCCAATGAGCAGTTCTTC.

The CDR3 bases are TGTGCCAGCAGCTCTCACGCGGACCCTGGGAATCAGCCCCAGCATTTT. Protein product: CASSSHADPGNQPQHF. The gene calls are TRBV13 and TRBJ1-5; D is unresolved. Germline V gene data show CDR1 as PRHDT and CDR2 as FYEKMQ (reference sequence). V was pared by 4 bases and J by 4 bases, with 17 bases between. The CDR3 length is 16 residues.

In its sample, this clonotype was seen a few times. The chain carries TRBV29-1 and TRBJ1-2; TRBD1 matches at 7 bases. The CDR3 sequence is 14 residues long. With 0 bases clipped from V and 8 bases from J, the junction kept 9 bases outside the gene matches. Germline V gene sequence: CDR1 SQVTM, CDR2 ANQGSEA. DNA of the CDR3: TGCAGCGTTGAAGAGGCTACAGGGGTGGAGGGCTACACCTTC. Its protein is CSVEEATGVEGYTF.

This clonotype was detected a few times. The rearrangement uses TRBV6-1 and TRBJ2-5; the match to TRBD1 covers 9 bases. The J call may be incorrect, as the DNA end agrees better with TRBJ2-1. This CDR3 is 13 amino acids long. Looked up from germline, CDR1 is MNHNS and CDR2 is SASEGT. CDR3 nucleotides: TGTGCCAGCCGGGACAGGGTCTACAATGAGCAGTTCTTC. Translating gives CASRDRVYNEQFF.

This clonotype was picked up a small number of times. The rearrangement joins TRBV11-2 to TRBJ2-5; D uncertain. The CDR3 is made up of 11 amino acids. Germline CDR1 reads SGHAT; CDR2 reads FQNNGV. Trimming took off 7 bases at V and 9 bases at J, with 12 bases between the two ends. The CDR3 sequence is CASTSGLPQYF. Written as DNA, the CDR3 is TGTGCCAGCACCTCCGGGTTGCCCCAGTACTTC.

This clonotype was counted only a few times. This chain uses TRBV15 with TRBJ2-5, with D unresolved. V was shortened by 3 bases and J by 3 bases, with 2 bases between the two germline ends. Germline V gives CDR1 LNHNV, CDR2 YYDKDF (reference sequence). The CDR3 runs 11 residues. For the CDR3, the DNA is TGTGCCACCAGCAGGAAAGAGACCCAGTACTTC. Translated: CATSRKETQYF.

The chain recombines TRBV7-3 with TRBJ2-5; D gene unclear. Germline CDR1 is SGHTA and CDR2 is FQGTGA. The V and J ends lost 0 bases and 0 bases respectively, with 2 bases between them. This CDR3 is built from 13 residues. CDR3 sequence: CASSLTNQETQYF. The CDR3 DNA is TGTGCCAGCAGCTTAACGAACCAAGAGACCCAGTACTTC.

The chain has TRBV20-1 and TRBJ2-1, with 8 bases matching TRBD2. CDR3 length equals 18 residues. The V and J ends lost 0 bases and 9 bases, in that order; junction bases with no gene match: 19. Germline loops: CDR1 DFQATT, CDR2 SNEGSKA (reference sequence). The CDR3 reads CSARDPDKAGEPNGEQFF. Written as DNA, the CDR3 is TGCAGTGCTAGAGACCCTGATAAAGCGGGAGAACCCAACGGTGAGCAGTTCTTC.

The chain employs TRBV5-1 and TRBJ1-1; D remains unclear. Trimming took 4 bases from V and 5 from J, leaving 15 bases between them. Per the germline V gene, CDR1 is SGHRS and CDR2 is YFSETQ. This CDR3 is 14 amino acids long. The CDR3 nucleotides read TGCGCCAGCAGCCCGGTGGTGGATGGGACTGAAGCTTTCTTT. It is translated as CASSPVVDGTEAFF.

The sample holds a few counts of this clonotype. V usage is TRBV20-1 and J usage is TRBJ2-1; TRBD2 aligns across 8 bases. The germline V gene encodes CDR1 DFQATT and CDR2 SNEGSKA (reference sequence). The CDR3 is made up of 13 amino acids. J gave up 9 bases and V 2 bases, and 6 bases lay outside the gene matches. Here the CDR3 DNA reads TGCAGTGCTAGAAAGCGGGAGTCGGGTGAGCAGTTCTTC. Translating gives CSARKRESGEQFF.

This clonotype was seen a handful of times. J is TRBJ2-1 and V is TRBV5-1; D remains unclear. The CDR3 spans 15 residues. The germline CDR1 and CDR2 sequences are SGHRS and YFSETQ. Trimming removed 1 base from V and 10 bases from J, with 18 bases in between. CDR3 DNA sequence: TGCGCCAGCAGCTTGATGCCTCGTGACGCTGAGGAGCAGTTCTTC. It codes for CASSLMPRDAEEQFF.

This clonotype was counted only a few times. The chain is built from TRBV12-3 or TRBV12-4 and TRBJ2-1, with D tentatively TRBD2 (6 bases). Gene TRBJ2-7 matches the end of the DNA better, so the J call may be wrong. CDR3 size: 14 residues. CDR3 protein: CASSSGLNSYEQYF. As DNA, the CDR3 is TGTGCCAGCAGTTCTGGACTAAACAGCTACGAGCAGTACTTC.

V and J are TRBV5-1 and TRBJ1-2, with a possible D match to TRBD1 (5 bases). CDR3 length: 15 residues. Looked up from germline, CDR1 is SGHRS and CDR2 is YFSETQ. The V gene lost 4 bases and the J gene lost 2 bases, with 15 bases spanning the gap. In DNA form, the CDR3 reads TGCGCCAGCAGCACATCCGGGACGCAAAACTATGGCTACACCTTC. Its translation is CASSTSGTQNYGYTF.

The CDR3 spells CASSQGLGGYGYTF. The CDR3 coding sequence is TGCGCCAGCAGCCAGGGATTGGGGGGCTATGGCTACACCTTC. The chain joins TRBV4-1 to TRBJ1-2; D is possibly TRBD1 (5 bases). Germline values: CDR1 MGHRA, CDR2 YSYEKL. The V and J ends lost 3 bases and 4 bases respectively, with 12 bases between them. The CDR3 is 14 amino acids.

This clonotype was found a few times. CDR3 amino acids: CATSRGTSTETQYF. The CDR3 DNA follows: TGCGCCACCTCGCGGGGGACCAGCACAGAGACCCAGTACTTC. V and J are TRBV5-1 and TRBJ2-5; TRBD2 agrees at 7 bases. The germline CDR1 and CDR2 sequences are SGHRS and YFSETQ. V shed 9 bases and J 4 bases; nucleotides not matched to a gene: 12. CDR3 length equals 14 residues.

This clonotype was counted a few times. The chain uses TRBV7-9 and TRBJ2-3; 8 bases agree with TRBD2. CDR3 length equals 13 residues. Trimming took 7 bases from V and 4 from J; bases not matched to a gene: 4. The germline CDR1 and CDR2 sequences are SEHNR and FQNEAQ (reference sequence). DNA of the CDR3: TGTGCCAGCAACCCGGGACTAGCAGATACGCAGTATTTT. Its translation is CASNPGLADTQYF. The variable domain in full, completed from reference TRBV7-9 and TRBJ2-3, reads DTGVSQNPRHKITKRGQNVTFRCDPISEHNRLYWYRQTLGQGPEFLTYFQNEAQLEKSRLLSDRFSAERPKGSFSTLEIQRTEQGDSAMYLCASNPGLADTQYFGPGTRLTVL.

This clonotype was seen more than once but under ten times. The chain carries TRBV11-2 and TRBJ2-7; no clear D. V lost 5 bases and J 3 bases, leaving 11 bases between the germline ends. CDR1 is SGHAT and CDR2 is FQNNGV in the germline V gene. This CDR3 contains 13 residues. The CDR3 nucleotides are TGTGCCAGCAGCGTGGACGCTTACTACGAGCAGTACTTC. This encodes CASSVDAYYEQYF.

There are a few counts of this clonotype. The chain employs TRBV20-1 and TRBJ1-2; D may be TRBD1 (5 bases). The CDR3 sequence is 14 residues long. Germline CDR1 reads DFQATT; CDR2 reads SNEGSKA (reference sequence). The V end lost 3 bases, the J end lost 3 bases, and 14 bases lay between the germline ends. The CDR3 bases are TGCAGTGCTAGTCCCCGGGGCGGGGACTATGGCTACACCTTC. It translates to CSASPRGGDYGYTF.

The genes are TRBV19 and TRBJ2-1, with D perhaps matching TRBD2 (6 bases). V gave up 4 bases and J gave up 0 bases, with 16 bases separating them. This CDR3 spans 17 amino acids. Germline V gene lookup returns CDR1 LNHDA and CDR2 SQIVND (reference sequence). This chain's CDR3 is CASSTALPGSSYNEQFF. The CDR3 region has the DNA TGTGCCAGTAGTACCGCCCTTCCCGGGAGCTCCTACAATGAGCAGTTCTTC.

The V and J genes are TRBV12-5 and TRBJ2-2; maybe TRBD2 (5 bases). The germline V and J ends were trimmed by 5 bases and 4 bases, with 11 bases remaining between them. The CDR3 spans 14 residues. Germline assignment: CDR1 LGHNT and CDR2 FRNRAP. CDR3 DNA sequence: TGTGCTAGTGGTCAGGACTTTACCACCGGGGAGCTGTTTTTT. Translating it yields CASGQDFTTGELFF. The whole variable domain, filled in from reference TRBV12-5 and TRBJ2-2, reads DARVTQTPRHKVTEMGQEVTMRCQPILGHNTVFWYRQTMMQGLELLAYFRNRAPLDDSGMPKDRFSAEMPDATLATLKIQPSEPRDSAVYFCASGQDFTTGELFFGEGSRLTVL.

This clonotype was found a few times. The V call is TRBV2, the J call TRBJ2-1; tentatively, D is TRBD1 (7 bases). The CDR3 covers 15 residues. The V end lost 6 bases, the J end lost 2 bases, and 14 bases lay between the germline ends. Germline V gene data show CDR1 as SNHLY and CDR2 as FYNNEI. The CDR3 sequence is CASRGPGGPYNEQFF. The CDR3 coding sequence is TGTGCCAGCAGGGGGCCAGGGGGGCCCTACAATGAGCAGTTCTTC.

The chain employs TRBV7-2 and TRBJ2-3; no definite D call. V was trimmed by 2 bases and J by 2 bases, leaving 8 bases between them. The CDR3 runs to 14 residues. Germline values: CDR1 SGHTA, CDR2 FQGNSA. The CDR3 here is CASSLYGPTDTQYF. The CDR3, as DNA: TGTGCCAGCAGCTTATACGGACCCACAGATACGCAGTATTTT.

The rearrangement uses TRBV12-3 or TRBV12-4 and TRBJ2-1, with TRBD2 matching over 8 bases. With V trimmed by 6 bases and J by 5 bases, 9 bases remained unmatched. The CDR3 covers 15 residues. The CDR3 DNA reads TGTGCCAGCAGCCGCCCTAGCGGGCTAAACAATGAGCAGTTCTTC. It specifies CASSRPSGLNNEQFF.

This clonotype was observed a few times. The chain has TRBV4-3 and TRBJ2-6, with D uncertain. Germline values: CDR1 LGHNA, CDR2 YSLEER. Trimming took 1 base from V and 0 from J, leaving 7 bases between them. The CDR3 is 16 amino acids. CDR3 residues: CASSQGGGSGANVLTF. CDR3 bases: TGCGCCAGCAGCCAAGGGGGTGGCTCTGGGGCCAACGTCCTGACTTTC.

The rearrangement uses TRBV2 and TRBJ2-5, with a possible D match to TRBD1 (6 bases). Near its end, the DNA agrees better with TRBJ2-7, so the J call may be wrong. This CDR3 contains 12 residues. Per germline, CDR1 SNHLY and CDR2 FYNNEI. CDR3 protein: CASRTGISEQYF. CDR3 nucleotide sequence: TGTGCCAGCAGAACAGGGATATCCGAGCAGTACTTC.

The rearrangement joins TRBV12-3 or TRBV12-4 to TRBJ1-2, with D perhaps matching TRBD1 (5 bases). The CDR3 loop spans 14 amino acids. V lost 2 bases and J lost 6, with 13 bases in between. The CDR3 here is CASSLTRQGNGYTF. The DNA for the CDR3 is TGTGCCAGCAGTTTAACGCGTCAGGGAAATGGCTACACCTTC.

This clonotype was counted a few times. The rearrangement links TRBV20-1 to TRBJ1-1, with a tentative D call TRBD1 (5 bases). The V gene's germline CDR1 is DFQATT and CDR2 SNEGSKA (reference sequence). V lost 4 bases and J lost 4, with 16 bases in between. The length of the CDR3 is 14 residues. This CDR3 reads CSATSFGAVTEAFF. CDR3 DNA: TGCAGTGCTACCAGTTTTGGGGCGGTCACTGAAGCTTTCTTT.

The chain is built from TRBV15 and TRBJ1-2; possibly TRBD1 for D (5 bases). The V end was cut by 0 bases, the J end by 2 bases, with 7 bases between. This CDR3 region has 14 residues. The germline gives CDR1 LNHNV, CDR2 YYDKDF (reference sequence). Here the CDR3 reads CATSRDRGNYGYTF. The CDR3 DNA sequence: TGTGCCACCAGCAGAGATAGGGGCAACTATGGCTACACCTTC.

The chain employs TRBV6-1 and TRBJ2-7; 7 nucleotides line up with TRBD1. The CDR3 runs to 15 residues. The germline gives CDR1 MNHNS, CDR2 SASEGT. J lost 2 bases, V lost 1 base, and 5 bases had no gene match. The CDR3 DNA follows: TGTGCCAGCAGTGAAGGGACAGGTGGTCCCTACGAGCAGTACTTC. Translated: CASSEGTGGPYEQYF.

This clonotype was recorded a few times. The V call is TRBV7-9, the J call TRBJ2-3; TRBD2 agrees at 9 bases. The CDR3 has 16 amino acids. Trimming took 4 bases from V and 1 from J; bases not matched to a gene: 6. From germline, CDR1 is SEHNR and CDR2 FQNEAQ (reference sequence). The CDR3: CASSSIQRGGTDTQYF. CDR3 bases: TGTGCCAGCAGCTCAATTCAGCGGGGGGGCACAGATACGCAGTATTTT.

The chain joins TRBV4-1 to TRBJ2-1; 11 bases fit TRBD2. The J call may not be correct, given that the DNA end is closer to TRBJ2-7. CDR1 and CDR2 from the germline V gene are MGHRA and YSYEKL. This CDR3 region has 17 residues. In DNA form, the CDR3 reads TGCGCCAGCAGCCAAGGGGCTAGCGGGAGGTACTCCTACGAGCAGTACTTC. Its protein product is CASSQGASGRYSYEQYF.